One T cell receptor beta chain is described in this entry. What it binds is not known. Every diagnosis used clinical symptoms, serum thyroxine and TRAb, thyroid ultrasound and orbital computed tomography. Out of 8.5 to 10 ml of fresh peripheral blood came the PBMCs. This record comes from a study of T cells in Graves' hyperthyroidism and ophthalmopathy. On the study more broadly: Once the initial diagnosis was made, peripheral blood was obtained before any treatment.

This CDR3 contains 15 residues. The ends lost 4 bases at V and 1 base at J; junction bases unmatched: 3. The germline V gene has CDR1 MNHEY and CDR2 SMNVEV (reference sequence). Study-wide results and limits: Researchers found most expanded thyroid clonotypes above 0.001 in blood as well.

Using RNA transcripts as the source, TCR beta CDR3 regions were amplified. A set of HTBI primers served as the primers for a first-round RT-PCR of the TCR CDR3. TCRdb independently ran MiXCR on the multiplex PCR reads; one entry per CDR3 protein. Of around 490,000 distinct CDR3 sequences listed, 15% to 20% are singletons. The sequenced material came from blood. The TCR comes from a man aged 35 to 55 with Graves' ophthalmopathy. V usage is TRBV27 and J usage is TRBJ2-1; 8 nucleotides align to TRBD2. The CDR3 bases are TGTGCCAGCAGTTATAGCGGGGCGTCCTACAATGAGCAGTTCTTC. Protein: CASSYSGASYNEQFF.